These 2 T cell receptor beta chains were all obtained from the same sample, sequenced in a study of beta chain features in type 1 diabetes. Whole-study results and caveats: Among patients with Type 1 diabetes, TCRB CDR3s were moderately but significantly shorter in every one of the four CD4+ subsets.

Their antigen targets remain unknown. Sequencing targeted expressed TCRB transcripts, as all isolated RNA had been reverse transcribed. Libraries were prepared by immunoSEQ multiplex PCR; TCRdb keeps only in-frame clonotypes and omits some of them. The sample lists about 340,000 clones, 13% occurring once. Sequences were obtained from naive CD4+ T cells from blood. These receptors were obtained from a woman aged 18-29 years with type 1 diabetes.

This clone occurred a few times. The chain links TRBV18 to TRBJ2-5, with 8 bases aligning to TRBD2. Germline V gene data show CDR1 as KGHSH and CDR2 as LQKENI. Germline trimming cut 8 bases from V and 1 base from J; bases unmatched to any gene: 3. CDR3 length equals 13 residues. CDR3 amino acids: CASTLAAQETQYF. The CDR3 nucleotides read TGTGCCAGCACACTAGCGGCCCAAGAGACCCAGTACTTC. The whole variable domain, filled in from reference TRBV18 and TRBJ2-5, reads NAGVMQNPRHLVRRRGQEARLRCSPMKGHSHVYWYRQLPEEGLKFMVYLQKENIIDESGMPKERFSAEFPKEGPSILRIQQVVRGDSAAYFCASTLAAQETQYFGPGTRLLVL.

The chain is built from TRBV11-2 and TRBJ1-1; 7 positions agree with TRBD1. CDR3 size: 15 residues. Germline V gives CDR1 SGHAT, CDR2 FQNNGV. Losses at the gene ends were 10 bases for V and 0 bases for J; bases not matched to a gene: 11. The CDR3 region has the DNA TGTGCCACGGCCTGGCAGGGGGATATGAACACTGAAGCTTTCTTT. Translated: CATAWQGDMNTEAFF.